A single sample is the source of the 13 T cell receptor beta chains below, sequenced in a study of blood T cell repertoires in COVID-19. TCRdb keeps only in-frame clones here, not all; method: immunoSEQ multiplex PCR. The sample lists about 55,000 clones, roughly 90% occurring once. What was sequenced was peripheral blood. The source is a human donor with active COVID-19. The donor label of this sample is uncertain.

CDR3 sequence reads: CASSLQGSSWQYV. CDR3 nucleotide sequence: TGTGCCAGCAGCTTACAGGGATCCTCTTGGCAGTACGTC. The chain recombines TRBV7-8 with TRBJ2-7, with D possibly matching TRBD1 (5 bases). V dropped 2 bases and J dropped 9 bases, with 14 bases sitting between them. The germline CDR1 and CDR2 sequences are SGHVS and FQNEAQ. The CDR3 has 13 amino acids.

The rearrangement links TRBV18 to TRBJ2-1, with 8 bases aligning to TRBD2. CDR1 KGHSH and CDR2 LQKENI come from the germline V gene. The V and J ends lost 3 bases and 6 bases, in that order; junction bases with no gene match: 10. The CDR3 spans 16 residues. The CDR3 sequence: CASSPQAGAESNEQFF. The DNA for the CDR3 is TGTGCCAGCTCACCCCAAGCGGGAGCCGAATCCAATGAGCAGTTCTTC.

The chain's CDR3 is CATSGPGQGGTEAFF. The DNA of the CDR3 is TGTGCCACCAGTGGCCCGGGGCAGGGGGGAACTGAAGCTTTCTTT. V is TRBV24-1 and J is TRBJ1-1; 7 bases fit TRBD1. This CDR3 spans 15 amino acids. With 5 bases clipped from V and 5 bases from J, the junction kept 10 bases outside the gene matches. Germline-derived CDR1 and CDR2 are KGHDR and SFDVKD.

This chain links TRBV12-5 with TRBJ1-6, with TRBD1 identical over 7 bases. V lost 5 bases, J lost 10 bases, and 5 bases stayed unmatched. The V gene's germline CDR1 is LGHNT and CDR2 FRNRAP. CDR3 length equals 13 residues. The CDR3 is CASGPQTGSPLHF. The CDR3 coding sequence is TGTGCTAGTGGTCCCCAGACAGGGTCACCCCTCCACTTT.

The chain combines TRBV14 with TRBJ2-3; D is undetermined. CDR3 length equals 11 residues. Between the trimmed V and J ends, which lost 4 bases and 5 bases, there was a span of 4 bases. Germline values: CDR1 SGHDN, CDR2 FVKESK. The CDR3 sequence: CASSLLDTQYF. The CDR3 DNA follows: TGTGCCAGCAGCCTCCTAGATACGCAGTATTTT. Variable domain in full (rest from reference TRBV14 and TRBJ2-3): EAGVTQFPSHSVIEKGQTVTLRCDPISGHDNLYWYRRVMGKEIKFLLHFVKESKQDESGMPNNRFLAERTGGTYSTLKVQPAELEDSGVYFCASSLLDTQYFGPGTRLTVL.

This clone was recorded only once. The V call is TRBV9, the J call TRBJ2-7, with 9 bases fitting TRBD2. V trimming: 3 bases; J trimming: 5 bases; junction bases outside the gene matches: 12. The CDR3 sequence is 16 residues long. Germline values: CDR1 SGDLS, CDR2 YYNGEE. The CDR3, as DNA: TGTGCCAGCAGCGAGGAGTTGGTTAGCGGGAGACACGAGCAGTACTTC. Translation: CASSEELVSGRHEQYF.

The rearrangement joins TRBV7-9 to TRBJ2-7, with 7 bases that match TRBD2. Germline CDR1 and CDR2: SEHNR and FQNEAQ (reference sequence). Germline trimming cut 11 bases from V and 2 bases from J; bases unmatched to any gene: 12. This CDR3 spans 14 amino acids. The CDR3, as DNA: TGTGCCTCCCAGAAGAGCGGGGTTACCTACGAGCAGTACTTC. Translation gives CASQKSGVTYEQYF.

The chain has TRBV5-8 and TRBJ2-7, with 7 bases fitting TRBD2. The CDR3 spans 14 residues. Germline CDR1 reads SGHTS; CDR2 reads YDEGEE. The J segment lost 5 bases and the V segment lost 2 bases, leaving 7 bases of the junction unmatched. The chain's CDR3 is CASSFGGGYDEQYV. Here the CDR3 DNA reads TGTGCCAGCAGCTTTGGGGGAGGGTATGACGAGCAGTACGTC.

This clone came up a few times. V gene TRBV7-9 combines with J gene TRBJ1-5; D is possibly TRBD1 (6 bases). V gave up 4 bases and J gave up 0 bases, with 19 bases separating them. Germline lookup yields CDR1 SEHNR and CDR2 FQNEAQ (reference sequence). The CDR3 has 18 residues. Written as DNA, the CDR3 is TGTGCCAGCAGCTCCGAGCCCCGGGACATGTATAGCAATCAGCCCCAGCATTTT. This gives the protein CASSSEPRDMYSNQPQHF.

V gene TRBV5-5 combines with J gene TRBJ2-1; 7 nucleotides agree with TRBD2. Germline CDR1 is SGHKS and CDR2 is YYEKEE (reference sequence). The CDR3 sequence is 12 residues long. The V segment lost 1 base and the J segment 11 bases; nucleotides outside the gene matches: 3. Here the CDR3 reads CASSLSSGQQFF. CDR3 sequence (DNA): TGTGCCAGCAGCTTGAGTAGCGGGCAGCAGTTCTTC.

The chain employs TRBV24-1 and TRBJ2-3, with D unresolved. There are 13 residues in the CDR3. The V and J ends lost 1 base and 3 bases respectively, with 4 bases between them. Germline CDR1 and CDR2: KGHDR and SFDVKD. The CDR3 DNA reads TGTGCCACCAGTGATTTCCGGACAGATACGCAGTATTTT. Protein: CATSDFRTDTQYF.

CDR3 residues: CASSFGTGPGETQYF. The CDR3 DNA reads TGTGCCAGCAGCTTCGGGACAGGACCCGGGGAGACCCAGTACTTC. This chain connects TRBV11-3 to TRBJ2-5; TRBD1 matches at 8 bases. Germline CDR1 and CDR2: SGHNT and YENEEA. This CDR3 region has 15 residues. The J segment lost 5 bases and the V segment lost 3 bases, leaving 8 bases of the junction unmatched.

The chain uses TRBV18 and TRBJ1-5; TRBD1 might be the D (5 bases). V lost 5 bases, J lost 4 bases, and 21 bases lay in between. Germline V gene data show CDR1 as KGHSH and CDR2 as LQKENI. This CDR3 is built from 17 residues. The CDR3 loop reads CASSTRSFGGENQPQHF. CDR3 DNA: TGTGCCAGCTCAACTCGATCCTTCGGGGGAGAAAATCAGCCCCAGCATTTT.